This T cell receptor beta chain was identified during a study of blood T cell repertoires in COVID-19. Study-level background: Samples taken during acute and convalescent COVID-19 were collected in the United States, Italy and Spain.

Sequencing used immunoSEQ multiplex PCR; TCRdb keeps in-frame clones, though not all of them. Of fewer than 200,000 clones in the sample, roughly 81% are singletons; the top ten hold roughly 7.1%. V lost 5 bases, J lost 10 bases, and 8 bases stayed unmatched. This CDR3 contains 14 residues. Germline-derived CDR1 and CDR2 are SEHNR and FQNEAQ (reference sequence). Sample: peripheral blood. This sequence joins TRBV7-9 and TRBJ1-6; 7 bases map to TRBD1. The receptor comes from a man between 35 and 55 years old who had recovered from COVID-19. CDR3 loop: CASSLDRVGSPLHF. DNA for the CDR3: TGTGCCAGCAGCCTAGACAGGGTCGGGTCACCCCTCCACTTT.